A selection of T cell receptor beta chains follows, all from one sample in a study of cytomegalovirus exposure and HLA in healthy donors. Sequencing used immunoSEQ multiplex PCR; TCRdb keeps in-frame clones, though not all of them. This sample has roughly 200,000 clones, with over 60% found just once. Sequenced material: PBMCs. These receptors were collected from a middle-aged man in good health and CMV-seronegative. Each CDR3 is given with its conserved first and last residue. The D gene is left open where the match is weak. Part of the rows lack a size; the others show once, few, many or a class for expanded clones.

D: .; size: .; J: TRBJ2-1; V: TRBV7-9; CDR3: CASSRGAGRFFF; DNA: TGTGCCAGCAGCCGGGGGGCAGGGAGGTTTTTCTTC
D: TRBD2; size: .; J: TRBJ2-5; V: TRBV7-2; CDR3: CASSPGGRGETQYF; DNA: TGTGCCAGCAGCCCGGGAGGGAGGGGAGAGACCCAGTACTTC
D: TRBD1; size: .; J: TRBJ2-5; V: TRBV5-6; CDR3: CASKTGAETQYF; DNA: TGTGCCAGTAAGACAGGGGCAGAGACCCAGTACTTC
D: .; size: once; J: TRBJ2-2; V: TRBV25-1; CDR3: CASSDSPSGALTGELFF; DNA: TGTGCCAGCAGTGATTCCCCCTCAGGGGCCCTCACCGGGGAGCTGTTTTTT
D: .; size: .; J: TRBJ1-5; V: TRBV4-3; CDR3: CASSQDRGGGQPQHF; DNA: TGCGCCAGCAGCCAAGATCGGGGGGGCGGTCAGCCCCAGCATTTT
D: .; size: .; J: TRBJ1-2; V: TRBV7-2; CDR3: CASSSAPPNYGYTF; DNA: TGTGCCAGCAGCTCTGCGCCCCCTAACTATGGCTACACCTTC
D: TRBD2; size: .; J: TRBJ2-1; V: TRBV10-1; CDR3: CASSESGGPYNEQFF; DNA: TGCGCCAGCAGTGAAAGCGGGGGCCCCTACAATGAGCAGTTCTTC
D: .; size: .; J: TRBJ2-1; V: TRBV29-1; CDR3: CSVEAGRGYNEQFF; DNA: TGCAGCGTTGAAGCCGGCAGGGGCTACAATGAGCAGTTCTTC
D: .; size: .; J: TRBJ1-3; V: TRBV21-1; CDR3: CASSKAPTAGNTIYF; DNA: TGTGCCAGCAGCAAAGCGCCCACAGCTGGAAACACCATATATTTT
D: TRBD1; size: .; J: TRBJ1-3; V: TRBV19; CDR3: CASSRQGYGSGNTIYF; DNA: TGTGCCAGTAGTAGACAGGGGTACGGCTCTGGAAACACCATATATTTT
D: .; size: .; J: TRBJ2-5; V: TRBV29-1; CDR3: CSVEAHRSETQYF; DNA: TGCAGCGTTGAAGCCCACCGGAGCGAGACCCAGTACTTC
D: TRBD1; size: .; J: TRBJ2-1; V: TRBV7-7; CDR3: CASSQDRANEQFF; DNA: TGTGCCAGCAGCCAAGACAGGGCTAATGAGCAGTTCTTC
D: .; size: few; J: TRBJ2-1; V: TRBV7-8; CDR3: CASRTGGVGSYNEQFF; DNA: TGTGCCAGCAGGACAGGTGGAGTGGGCTCCTACAATGAGCAGTTCTTC
D: TRBD1; size: .; J: TRBJ1-1; V: TRBV11-2; CDR3: CASSSRQGLEAFF; DNA: TGTGCCAGCAGCTCACGACAGGGTCTTGAAGCTTTCTTT
D: TRBD1; size: .; J: TRBJ2-5; V: TRBV7-3; CDR3: CASSPGTGFQETQYF; DNA: TGTGCCAGCAGCCCCGGGACAGGGTTCCAAGAGACCCAGTACTTC
D: .; size: .; J: TRBJ1-4; V: TRBV18; CDR3: CASSPRQGTNEKLFF; DNA: TGTGCCAGCTCACCACGGCAGGGCACTAATGAAAAACTGTTTTTT
D: .; size: .; J: TRBJ1-5; V: TRBV27; CDR3: CASSWLPSNQPQHF; DNA: TGTGCCAGCAGTTGGCTGCCTAGCAATCAGCCCCAGCATTTT
D: .; size: once; J: TRBJ1-2; V: TRBV4-2; CDR3: CASSQEEHRDYGYTF; DNA: TGTGCCAGCAGCCAAGAAGAACACAGGGATTATGGCTACACCTTC
D: TRBD2; size: .; J: TRBJ2-2; V: TRBV4-2; CDR3: CASSLLAGGNTGELFF; DNA: TGTGCCAGCAGCCTTCTAGCGGGGGGAAACACCGGGGAGCTGTTTTTT
D: .; size: once; J: TRBJ1-2; V: TRBV9; CDR3: CASSVAGAAYGYTF; DNA: TGTGCCAGCAGCGTAGCTGGGGCAGCCTATGGCTACACCTTC
D: TRBD2; size: .; J: TRBJ2-7; V: TRBV29-1; CDR3: CSARLAENEQYF; DNA: TGCAGCGCCCGACTAGCGGAGAACGAGCAGTACTTC
D: .; size: .; J: TRBJ2-1; V: TRBV6-4; CDR3: CASSDAERNEQFF; DNA: TGTGCCAGCAGTGATGCGGAGCGGAATGAGCAGTTCTTC
D: TRBD2; size: few; J: TRBJ2-3; V: TRBV5-1; CDR3: CASNLSGESTDTQYF; DNA: TGCGCCAGCAACCTTAGCGGGGAGAGCACAGATACGCAGTATTTT
D: .; size: .; J: TRBJ1-2; V: TRBV7-9; CDR3: CSSSQEGYGYTF; DNA: TGTTCCAGCAGCCAGGAGGGCTATGGCTACACCTTC
D: .; size: .; J: TRBJ1-5; V: TRBV19; CDR3: CASSIPDGLNQPQHF; DNA: TGTGCCAGTAGTATCCCTGACGGACTTAATCAGCCCCAGCATTTT
D: .; size: .; J: TRBJ2-7; V: TRBV12-1; CDR3: CASSSPSSARYEQYF; DNA: TGTGCCAGCAGCTCCCCTTCTAGCGCCCGCTACGAGCAGTACTTC
D: .; size: .; J: TRBJ1-1; V: TRBV9; CDR3: CASSVVGGGNTEAFF; DNA: TGTGCCAGCAGCGTAGTGGGGGGAGGGAACACTGAAGCTTTCTTT
D: .; size: once; J: TRBJ2-7; V: TRBV9; CDR3: CASSVAVQGGEQYF; DNA: TGTGCCAGCAGCGTAGCTGTACAGGGCGGCGAGCAGTACTTC
D: TRBD1; size: .; J: TRBJ1-2; V: TRBV18; CDR3: CASSSGQGNYGYTF; DNA: TGTGCCAGCTCATCCGGACAGGGGAACTATGGCTACACCTTC
D: .; size: once; J: TRBJ2-7; V: TRBV5-6; CDR3: CASSLVGGSASYEQYF; DNA: TGTGCCAGCAGCTTGGTAGGTGGTTCAGCGTCCTACGAGCAGTACTTC
D: TRBD1; size: .; J: TRBJ2-7; V: TRBV5-1; CDR3: CASSGGTGVGEQYF; DNA: TGCGCCAGCAGCGGCGGGACAGGGGTTGGGGAGCAGTACTTC
D: TRBD1; size: few; J: TRBJ2-1; V: TRBV5-1; CDR3: CASSSRGLADEQFF; DNA: TGCGCCAGCAGCTCCAGGGGGTTGGCTGATGAGCAGTTCTTC